The next 20 T cell receptor beta chains were all read from a single sample in a study of CD8+CD57+ T cells in acquired aplastic anemia. According to the study, genomic DNA was the template for TCR beta VDJ and CDR3 profiling. TCRdb reprocessed the reads with MiXCR, giving one entry per CDR3 protein. The table has 450,000 to 600,000 distinct CDR3 sequences, 25% to 40% seen once. By flow cytometry, patients selected for sequencing had shown an expansion of CD8+CD57+ cells. The sample was sorted CD4+, CD8+, or CD8+CD57+ T cells (not recorded which) from PBMCs. These receptors were collected from a human donor with aplastic anemia.

This clonotype turned up a few times. The CDR3 coding sequence is TGTGCCAGCAGCTTGGCAGGGCGGGGGGTAGGCGAGCAGTACTTC. It yields the protein CASSLAGRGVGEQYF. J is TRBJ2-7 and V is TRBV5-5; TRBD2 aligns across 8 bases. J was trimmed by 6 bases and V by 0 bases; bases with no gene match: 8. This CDR3 comprises 15 residues. Germline-derived CDR1 and CDR2 are SGHKS and YYEKEE (reference sequence).

This clonotype was counted many times. The CDR3 DNA reads TGTGCCAGCAGCCGGACAGGGGTCTACGAGCAGTACTTC. Translation: CASSRTGVYEQYF. The chain employs TRBV25-1 and TRBJ2-7; TRBD1 agrees at 9 bases. Germline CDR1 MGHDK, CDR2 SYGVNS. The length of the CDR3 is 13 residues. Trimming cost V 6 bases and J 3 bases; bases outside gene matches: 3.

The chain is built from TRBV2 and TRBJ1-1; D uncertain. The CDR3 has 14 amino acids. CDR1 SNHLY and CDR2 FYNNEI come from the germline V gene. V was cut by 3 bases and J by 3 bases, with 11 bases left in between. The CDR3 sequence is CASSEYSGHTEAFF. In nucleotides, the CDR3 is TGTGCCAGCAGTGAGTATTCAGGCCACACTGAAGCTTTCTTT.

The table lists this clonotype with a few counts. The gene calls are TRBV7-9 and TRBJ2-1; either TRBD1 or TRBD2 may fit D (5 bases each). Per the germline V gene, CDR1 is SEHNR and CDR2 is FQNEAQ (reference sequence). The CDR3 spans 15 residues. V was clipped by 1 base and J by 6 bases, with 13 bases between them. The CDR3 spells CASSLGHLGTNEQFF. The DNA of the CDR3 is TGTGCCAGCAGCTTAGGGCACCTGGGGACCAATGAGCAGTTCTTC.

This clonotype was counted ten times or more. The chain has TRBV2 and TRBJ2-5, with D unresolved. Germline CDR1 SNHLY, CDR2 FYNNEI. Trimming took off 2 bases at V and 3 bases at J, with 13 bases between the two ends. The length of the CDR3 is 15 residues. The CDR3: CASSEFPWNEETQYF. DNA for the CDR3: TGTGCCAGCAGTGAATTTCCGTGGAATGAAGAGACCCAGTACTTC.

The gene calls are TRBV29-1 and TRBJ2-1; D might be TRBD2 (5 bases). V gave up 7 bases and J gave up 2 bases, with 15 bases separating them. Germline V gene lookup returns CDR1 SQVTM and CDR2 ANQGSEA. CDR3 size: 14 residues. The CDR3 here is CSARPPGTYNEQFF. In nucleotides, the CDR3 is TGCAGCGCCCGTCCACCGGGGACCTACAATGAGCAGTTCTTC.

The gene calls are TRBV2 and TRBJ2-5, with D tentatively TRBD1 or TRBD2 (5 bases each). Germline V gene data show CDR1 as SNHLY and CDR2 as FYNNEI. This CDR3 has 15 amino acids. The V end lost 4 bases, the J end lost 9 bases, and 21 bases lay between the germline ends. As DNA, the CDR3 is TGTGCCAGCAGTGGGGACGGTACATGGGATCAGCCCCAGTACTTC. Translating gives CASSGDGTWDQPQYF. Full variable domain (missing parts from reference TRBV2 and TRBJ2-5): EPEVTQTPSHQVTQMGQEVILRCVPISNHLYFYWYRQILGQKVEFLVSFYNNEISEKSEIFDDQFSVERPDGSNFTLKIRSTKLEDSAMYFCASSGDGTWDQPQYFGPGTRLLVL.

This rearrangement joins TRBV24-1 to TRBJ1-5, with D possibly TRBD1 on 5 matching bases. The germline V gene has CDR1 KGHDR and CDR2 SFDVKD. The CDR3 contains 15 residues. The germline V and J ends were trimmed by 6 bases and 3 bases, with 14 bases remaining between them. CDR3 amino acids: CATSQKGRDNQPQHF. CDR3 sequence (DNA): TGTGCCACCAGTCAGAAGGGACGGGACAATCAGCCCCAGCATTTT.

There are a few counts of this clonotype. The chain uses TRBV6-5 and TRBJ2-3; possible D gene TRBD2, 6 bases. The CDR3 totals 16 residues. V lost 0 bases and J 4 bases, leaving 14 bases between the germline ends. CDR1 is MNHEY and CDR2 is SVGAGI in the germline V gene. The CDR3 coding sequence is TGTGCCAGCAGTTACTCGCAGCTAGCGCAGTCAGATACGCAGTATTTT. Its translation: CASSYSQLAQSDTQYF.

This clonotype was counted a single time. A much larger clonotype is one base distant, so this may be a read error. The V and J genes are TRBV5-1 and TRBJ2-7; the D gene is possibly TRBD1 (6 bases). The CDR3 spans 15 residues. The V end lost 0 bases, the J end lost 3 bases, and 13 bases lay between the germline ends. Germline CDR1 is SGHRS and CDR2 is YFSETQ. CDR3 nucleotide sequence: TGCGCCAGCAGCTTGGTAGGTGTCAGGGGCTACGAGCAGTACTTC. The encoded protein is CASSLVGVRGYEQYF.

This rearrangement joins TRBV5-1 to TRBJ1-6; D is uncertain. With 5 bases removed from V and 0 bases from J, the gap between germline ends came to 12 bases. The CDR3 runs 16 residues. Germline V gives CDR1 SGHRS, CDR2 YFSETQ. The CDR3 nucleotides are TGCGCCAGCAGGCTGGCCGTTAGCTCCTATAATTCACCCCTCCACTTT. Protein sequence: CASRLAVSSYNSPLHF. The entire variable domain, with the rest obtained from reference TRBV5-1 and TRBJ1-6, is as follows: KAGVTQTPRYLIKTRGQQVTLSCSPISGHRSVSWYQQTPGQGLQFLFEYFSETQRNKGNFPGRFSGRQFSNSRSEMNVSTLELGDSALYLCASRLAVSSYNSPLHFGNGTRLTVT.

Ten or more counts support this clonotype. The chain employs TRBV30 and TRBJ1-2; D not resolved. The germline CDR1 and CDR2 sequences are GTSNPN and SVGIG (reference sequence). Trimming cost V 0 bases and J 7 bases, with 6 bases left between them. The length of the CDR3 is 11 residues. CDR3 loop: CAWSVPGGYTF. In nucleotides, the CDR3 is TGTGCCTGGAGTGTACCAGGTGGCTACACCTTC.

The chain combines TRBV24-1 with TRBJ1-2; 9 bases are a match to TRBD1. The CDR3 contains 15 residues. From germline, CDR1 is KGHDR and CDR2 SFDVKD. Unmatched junction bases numbered 3, after V lost 0 bases and J lost 5 bases. CDR3 loop: CATSDLPGQGYGYTF. CDR3 coding DNA: TGTGCCACCAGTGATTTGCCGGGACAGGGATATGGCTACACCTTC.

Of note for this clonotype: A read error may be the cause here, since a much bigger clone is one base away. The chain couples TRBV19 to TRBJ1-4; D is ambiguous. The CDR3 runs to 14 residues. Trimming left V 6 bases short and J 7 bases short, with 15 bases between. Germline V gives CDR1 LNHDA, CDR2 SQIVND (reference sequence). The CDR3 spells CASSFRRGGEKLFF. The CDR3 nucleotides are TGTGCCAGTAGCTTTCGACGGGGTGGTGAAAAACTGTTTTTT.

This clonotype appeared many times. The chain recombines TRBV4-2 with TRBJ2-7; tentatively, D is TRBD2 (5 bases). This CDR3 is built from 15 residues. Germline V gene lookup returns CDR1 LGHNA and CDR2 YNFKEQ. V was trimmed by 1 base and J by 0 bases, leaving 10 bases between them. The chain's CDR3 is CASSQGTGSSYEQYF. As DNA, the CDR3 is TGTGCCAGCAGCCAAGGTACGGGGAGCTCCTACGAGCAGTACTTC.

The V call is TRBV11-2, the J call TRBJ2-7, with 9 nucleotides matching TRBD2. V lost 5 bases to trimming and J lost 4 bases; unmatched junction nucleotides: 6. The CDR3 covers 14 residues. Germline assignment: CDR1 SGHAT and CDR2 FQNNGV. The CDR3: CASSPGTSRYEQYF. CDR3 DNA sequence: TGTGCCAGCAGCCCCGGGACTAGCCGGTACGAGCAGTACTTC.

As for this clonotype: This sequence may be a read error, since a much larger clone differs from it by one base. This chain uses TRBV9 with TRBJ2-7, with D possibly being TRBD2 (6 bases). CDR1 and CDR2 (germline): SGDLS, YYNGEE. The CDR3 is 12 residues long. V lost 5 bases and J 9 bases, leaving 15 bases between the germline ends. CDR3 bases: TGTGCCAGCAGTTACGGGGGAAGCGGGCAGTACTTC. It is translated as CASSYGGSGQYF.

The V call is TRBV18, the J call TRBJ1-2, with 9 bases that match TRBD1. The junction had 10 bases not matched to a gene; V was cut back by 2 bases and J by 3 bases. The CDR3 extends over 17 amino acids. CDR1 KGHSH and CDR2 LQKENI come from the germline V gene. The CDR3 loop is CASSPKGQGSLDYGYTF. CDR3 nucleotide sequence: TGTGCCAGCTCACCAAAGGGACAGGGTAGTTTGGACTATGGCTACACCTTC.

V is TRBV12-3 or TRBV12-4 and J is TRBJ1-1, with a possible D match to TRBD1 (6 bases). With 4 bases removed from V and 6 bases from J, the gap between germline ends came to 12 bases. CDR3 length: 13 residues. CDR3 region: CASSWGGAPEAFF. CDR3 bases: TGTGCCAGCAGTTGGGGGGGGGCCCCTGAAGCTTTCTTT.

This chain links TRBV30 with TRBJ1-1; no firm D call. The V and J ends lost 0 bases and 5 bases respectively, with 10 bases between them. The CDR3 totals 13 residues. Germline loops: CDR1 GTSNPN, CDR2 SVGIG (reference sequence). In DNA, the CDR3 is TGTGCCTGGAGTGTAACGAAGCGGACTGAAGCTTTCTTT. Amino acid sequence: CAWSVTKRTEAFF.